These 16 T cell receptor beta chains came from one sample sequenced in a study of T cell changes during pregnancy in multiple sclerosis (dated by TCRdb to the late 2010s). Library preparation used the immunoSEQ multiplex PCR assay. Drawn from immuneACCESS, this table holds only the in-frame rearrangements with V and J called that TCRdb kept. Clones are partly lost; checked studies trace under half to an unresolved V gene and leave the rest unexplained. Present in this sample are 30,000 to 40,000 clones, 89% of which were seen just once. The ten largest clones take up over 9.5% of the sample. The source material was CD8+ T cells from peripheral blood mononuclear cells, sampled in the second trimester of pregnancy. These TCRs come from a female donor with multiple sclerosis, enrolled in a pregnancy study.

In DNA, the CDR3 is TGTGCCAGCAGTCCCCGGGACAGGGGGCTTTTGAACACTGAAGCTTTCTTT. This gives the protein CASSPRDRGLLNTEAFF. The chain combines TRBV11-2 with TRBJ1-1, with TRBD1 identical over 12 bases. J was trimmed by 0 bases and V by 6 bases; bases with no gene match: 8. The CDR3 has 17 amino acids. Germline values: CDR1 SGHAT, CDR2 FQNNGV. The full variable domain, with the rest looked up from reference TRBV11-2 and TRBJ1-1, is EAGVAQSPRYKIIEKRQSVAFWCNPISGHATLYWYQQILGQGPKLLIQFQNNGVVDDSQLPKDRFSAERLKGVDSTLKIQPAKLEDSAVYLCASSPRDRGLLNTEAFFGQGTRLTVV.

CDR3 residues: CASSLWQGDGYTF. The CDR3 nucleotides are TGTGCCAGCAGTTTATGGCAGGGGGATGGCTACACCTTC. The genes are TRBV27 and TRBJ1-2; 7 bases are a match to TRBD1. Germline V gene sequence: CDR1 MNHEY, CDR2 SMNVEV (reference sequence). The V gene end was trimmed by 1 base and the J gene end by 6 bases; junction bases not matched to a gene: 2. This CDR3 spans 13 amino acids.

The genes are TRBV6-4 and TRBJ1-5; TRBD1 agrees at 7 bases. Trimming cost V 2 bases and J 6 bases; bases outside gene matches: 13. This CDR3 region has 17 residues. CDR1 MRHNA and CDR2 SNTAGT come from the germline V gene. The CDR3 bases are TGTGCCAGCAGTGACCCCCCGACGGATAAGGGGGCTCAGCCCCAGCATTTT. It translates to CASSDPPTDKGAQPQHF.

The V call is TRBV13, the J call TRBJ1-5; unclear D gene. The CDR3 consists of 13 residues. The V and J ends lost 3 bases and 5 bases respectively, with 8 bases between them. CDR1 is PRHDT, CDR2 FYEKMQ, per germline (reference sequence). The CDR3 DNA is TGTGCCAGCAGCTTGGGGAGGGATCAGCCCCAGCATTTT. This translates into CASSLGRDQPQHF. The complete variable domain, with remaining parts taken from reference TRBV13 and TRBJ1-5, reads AAGVIQSPRHLIKEKRETATLKCYPIPRHDTVYWYQQGPGQDPQFLISFYEKMQSDKGSIPDRFSAQQFSDYHSELNMSSLELGDSALYFCASSLGRDQPQHFGDGTRLSIL.

The chain employs TRBV7-9 and TRBJ2-1; D is ambiguous. Germline CDR1 reads SEHNR; CDR2 reads FQNEAQ (reference sequence). V was cut by 3 bases and J by 9 bases, with 6 bases left in between. The CDR3 has 11 amino acids. The CDR3, as DNA: TGTGCCAGCAGCTTCCACGGTGAGCAGTTCTTC. This translates into CASSFHGEQFF.

J is TRBJ2-7 and V is TRBV5-5, with a weak D call TRBD2 (5 bases). The CDR3 consists of 16 residues. V lost 1 base and J lost 3, with 17 bases in between. Germline V gene sequence: CDR1 SGHKS, CDR2 YYEKEE (reference sequence). CDR3 amino acids: CASSLRNRGRNYEQYF. Here the CDR3 DNA reads TGTGCCAGCAGCTTGAGAAACCGGGGTCGAAACTACGAGCAGTACTTC.

This clone was picked up one time. The chain has TRBV25-1 and TRBJ1-1; tentatively, D is TRBD1 (6 bases). The V gene's germline CDR1 is MGHDK and CDR2 SYGVNS. The germline V and J ends were trimmed by 1 base and 1 base, with 19 bases remaining between them. This CDR3 spans 18 amino acids. The CDR3 spells CASSEWVRDRRRNTEAFF. For the CDR3, the DNA is TGTGCCAGCAGTGAATGGGTCCGCGACAGGAGAAGGAACACTGAAGCTTTCTTT.

This sequence joins TRBV5-1 and TRBJ2-7; weak D call: TRBD1 (5 bases). Germline assignment: CDR1 SGHRS and CDR2 YFSETQ. Between the trimmed V and J ends, which lost 2 bases and 2 bases, there was a span of 14 bases. This CDR3 has 15 amino acids. CDR3 in DNA: TGCGCCAGCAGCTTAAGGGGAACTGCCGCCTACGAGCAGTACTTC. This gives the protein CASSLRGTAAYEQYF.

J is TRBJ2-1 and V is TRBV27, with 11 positions matching TRBD2. CDR3 length equals 16 residues. Germline V CDR1 and CDR2: MNHEY, SMNVEV (reference sequence). The ends lost 3 bases at V and 5 bases at J; junction bases unmatched: 6. The CDR3 sequence: CASSLTSGLADNEQFF. The CDR3 DNA follows: TGTGCCAGCAGTTTGACATCGGGACTAGCGGACAATGAGCAGTTCTTC.

The chain couples TRBV28 to TRBJ2-7; a weak D match, TRBD2 (6 bases). This CDR3 contains 13 residues. The V gene lost 8 bases and the J gene lost 0 bases, with 11 bases spanning the gap. Germline V gives CDR1 MDHEN, CDR2 SYDVKM. The CDR3 DNA is TGTGCCAGCCGGGACGGGAGCTCCTACGAGCAGTACTTC. Protein: CASRDGSSYEQYF.

The chain carries TRBV9 and TRBJ2-1; 7 bases line up with TRBD1. The J segment lost 8 bases and the V segment lost 6 bases, leaving 11 bases of the junction unmatched. The CDR3 has 14 amino acids. CDR1 is SGDLS and CDR2 is YYNGEE in the germline V gene. Here the CDR3 DNA reads TGTGCCAGCATGGCAGGGGGTCCAGGGGATGAGCAGTTCTTC. Translated, it gives CASMAGGPGDEQFF.

V is TRBV6-6 and J is TRBJ2-5, with D possibly TRBD2 on 5 matching bases. The germline CDR1 and CDR2 sequences are MNHNY and SVGAGI (reference sequence). The V gene lost 0 bases and the J gene lost 5 bases, with 13 bases spanning the gap. This CDR3 comprises 15 residues. The CDR3 bases are TGTGCCAGCAGTTACTCCCCCACGGGGTGGGAGACCCAGTACTTC. Residues: CASSYSPTGWETQYF.

The table lists this clone with a count of one. The V and J genes are TRBV27 and TRBJ2-1, with D perhaps matching TRBD2 (6 bases). This CDR3 spans 14 amino acids. In germline, CDR1 is MNHEY, CDR2 SMNVEV (reference sequence). The V end was cut by 4 bases, the J end by 5 bases, with 12 bases between. The CDR3 is CASSSSRTNNEQFF. The CDR3 DNA reads TGTGCCAGCAGTTCCTCCCGGACTAACAATGAGCAGTTCTTC.

This chain joins TRBV23-1 and TRBJ2-7; TRBD1 matches at 10 bases. TRBV23-1 is treated as an ORF (open reading frame) with a function not yet certain. V was clipped by 0 bases and J by 4 bases; unmatched bases: 6. This CDR3 has 16 amino acids. The CDR3 sequence: CASSQSVGQGVYEQYF. The DNA for the CDR3 is TGCGCCAGCAGTCAATCGGTAGGACAGGGGGTTTACGAGCAGTACTTC.

The rearrangement joins TRBV6-5 to TRBJ2-3; 12 positions match TRBD2. The V gene's germline CDR1 is MNHEY and CDR2 SVGAGI. The CDR3 totals 15 residues. Losses at the gene ends were 5 bases for V and 2 bases for J; bases not matched to a gene: 2. CDR3 sequence reads: CASSLAGGSTDTQYF. The CDR3 region has the DNA TGTGCCAGCAGTCTAGCGGGGGGGTCCACAGATACGCAGTATTTT.

This clone was seen just once. The chain carries TRBV2 and TRBJ1-6, with D maybe TRBD1 (5 bases). Deletions cut 7 bases from V and 0 bases from J, with 16 bases between. CDR1 SNHLY and CDR2 FYNNEI come from the germline V gene. The CDR3 has 17 residues. As DNA, the CDR3 is TGTGCCAGCATCGGGGGACCCCGGAGCTCCTATAATTCACCCCTCCACTTT. This gives the protein CASIGGPRSSYNSPLHF. The full variable domain, with the rest looked up from reference TRBV2 and TRBJ1-6, is EPEVTQTPSHQVTQMGQEVILRCVPISNHLYFYWYRQILGQKVEFLVSFYNNEISEKSEIFDDQFSVERPDGSNFTLKIRSTKLEDSAMYFCASIGGPRSSYNSPLHFGNGTRLTVT.